The 32 T cell receptor beta chains given below trace back to one sample, sequenced in a study of blood T cell repertoires in COVID-19. Method: immunoSEQ multiplex PCR; TCRdb's copy keeps in-frame clones and lacks some. Here the sample spans about 210,000 clones, approximately 84% being singletons. Sample: peripheral blood. The source is a woman between 50 and 59 years old with active or convalescent COVID-19.

This chain connects TRBV29-1 to TRBJ2-3, with D possibly TRBD2 on 5 matching bases. V lost 6 bases to trimming and J lost 9 bases, with 10 bases between them. The germline gives CDR1 SQVTM, CDR2 ANQGSEA. This CDR3 has 10 residues. The CDR3 spells CSVYEGTQYF. CDR3 DNA: TGCAGCGTCTATGAGGGAACGCAGTATTTT.

The chain recombines TRBV2 with TRBJ2-4; weak D call: TRBD2 (5 bases). CDR3 length: 11 residues. V was clipped by 7 bases and J by 8 bases, with 9 bases between them. Germline V CDR1 and CDR2: SNHLY, FYNNEI. CDR3 in amino acids: CASTGRDIQYF. As DNA, the CDR3 is TGTGCCAGCACTGGGCGGGACATTCAGTACTTC. Looking up the rest from reference TRBV2 and TRBJ2-4 gives the full variable domain: EPEVTQTPSHQVTQMGQEVILRCVPISNHLYFYWYRQILGQKVEFLVSFYNNEISEKSEIFDDQFSVERPDGSNFTLKIRSTKLEDSAMYFCASTGRDIQYFGAGTRLSVL.

This clone was recorded once. This CDR3 reads CAISESIRKNTEAFF. In nucleotides, the CDR3 is TGTGCCATCAGTGAGTCGATCAGAAAGAACACTGAAGCTTTCTTT. V usage is TRBV10-3 and J usage is TRBJ1-1; D uncertain. Germline V gene sequence: CDR1 ENHRY, CDR2 SYGVKD. V lost 0 bases and J lost 1, with 9 bases in between. This CDR3 has 15 residues.

The chain is built from TRBV19 and TRBJ2-6, with D perhaps matching TRBD1 (5 bases). CDR3 length equals 17 residues. V was shortened by 8 bases and J by 2 bases, with 19 bases between the two germline ends. Germline V CDR1 and CDR2: LNHDA, SQIVND (reference sequence). The CDR3 sequence is CASLKGTGITGANVLTF. In nucleotides, the CDR3 is TGTGCCAGTCTAAAAGGTACAGGTATTACTGGGGCCAACGTCCTGACTTTC.

This chain links TRBV14 with TRBJ1-2; 9 bases are shared with TRBD1. Germline CDR1 reads SGHDN; CDR2 reads FVKESK. CDR3 length: 16 residues. The V gene end was trimmed by 4 bases and the J gene end by 7 bases; junction bases not matched to a gene: 13. The CDR3 spells CASSPLDHAGQGGYTF. The CDR3 bases are TGTGCCAGCAGCCCCCTCGACCACGCGGGACAGGGTGGCTACACCTTC.

V and J are TRBV7-6 and TRBJ1-5; D is unresolved. Trimming took 5 bases from V and 4 from J, leaving 9 bases between them. CDR1 is SGHVS and CDR2 is FNYEAQ in the germline V gene. The CDR3 is 13 residues long. Here the CDR3 DNA reads TGTGCCAGCAGCCGAACAGTGAATCAGCCCCAGCATTTT. Translation: CASSRTVNQPQHF.

The chain combines TRBV28 with TRBJ2-5, with D unresolved. The CDR3 runs 13 residues. Trimming left V 3 bases short and J 4 bases short, with 9 bases between. Germline V gene data show CDR1 as MDHEN and CDR2 as SYDVKM. The CDR3 protein is CASSFLLGETQYF. The CDR3 region has the DNA TGTGCCAGCAGTTTCCTTCTCGGAGAGACCCAGTACTTC.

The chain joins TRBV6-5 to TRBJ1-5, with D possibly being TRBD1 (5 bases). Per germline, CDR1 MNHEY and CDR2 SVGAGI. The V gene lost 6 bases and the J gene lost 6 bases, with 12 bases spanning the gap. There are 13 residues in the CDR3. CDR3 protein: CASRTAGIQPQHF. CDR3 nucleotides: TGTGCCAGCAGGACTGCAGGGATTCAGCCCCAGCATTTT.

V usage is TRBV19 and J usage is TRBJ1-6; D is perhaps TRBD1 (5 bases). Trimming cost V 6 bases and J 8 bases, with 17 bases left between them. Germline assignment: CDR1 LNHDA and CDR2 SQIVND (reference sequence). The CDR3 is 15 residues long. The CDR3 sequence is CASSGGRAPDSPLHF. The CDR3 nucleotides are TGTGCCAGTAGCGGGGGAAGGGCTCCGGATTCACCCCTCCACTTT.

The genes are TRBV30 and TRBJ1-4, with TRBD1 as a possible D gene (6 bases). V was clipped by 2 bases and J by 2 bases, with 12 bases between them. The CDR3 is 15 residues long. Germline V lookup: CDR1 GTSNPN, CDR2 SVGIG (reference sequence). The CDR3 loop is CAWSRTGHTNEKLFF. For the CDR3, the DNA is TGTGCCTGGAGTCGTACAGGGCATACTAATGAAAAACTGTTTTTT.

The chain couples TRBV14 to TRBJ1-6, with D unclear. V was clipped by 1 base and J by 10 bases, with 20 bases between them. Germline assignment: CDR1 SGHDN and CDR2 FVKESK. The CDR3 runs to 17 residues. The CDR3 region has the DNA TGTGCCAGCAGCCAAGGAGGGCAAGCCAGCTTGGGATCACCCCTCCACTTT. Its translation: CASSQGGQASLGSPLHF.

J is TRBJ2-3 and V is TRBV6-5; D perhaps matches TRBD2 (5 bases). The V gene lost 6 bases and the J gene lost 0 bases, with 13 bases spanning the gap. The germline CDR1 and CDR2 sequences are MNHEY and SVGAGI. The CDR3 contains 15 residues. The CDR3 DNA reads as TGTGCCAGCAGGAGGCGGGCATTAAGCACAGATACGCAGTATTTT. Translation: CASRRRALSTDTQYF.

The sample holds a few counts of this clone. The chain has TRBV13 and TRBJ1-4; a possible D gene is TRBD1 (6 bases). The CDR3 contains 15 residues. The germline CDR1 and CDR2 sequences are PRHDT and FYEKMQ (reference sequence). The V end lost 5 bases, the J end lost 6 bases, and 16 bases lay between the germline ends. CDR3 residues: CASSQMTGLDEKLFF. CDR3 in DNA: TGTGCCAGCAGCCAGATGACAGGTCTAGATGAAAAACTGTTTTTT.

The V and J genes are TRBV12-3 or TRBV12-4 and TRBJ1-5, with D possibly matching TRBD1 (6 bases). There are 13 residues in the CDR3. The germline V and J ends were trimmed by 1 base and 8 bases, with 9 bases remaining between them. The DNA for the CDR3 is TGTGCCAGCAGTTTAGTCGCAGGGGAGCCCCAGCATTTT. It is translated as CASSLVAGEPQHF.

This chain links TRBV9 with TRBJ1-4; 7 bases line up with TRBD1. After removal of 4 bases from V and 9 bases from J, the junction contained 12 bases not matched to a gene. This CDR3 comprises 15 residues. CDR1 SGDLS and CDR2 YYNGEE come from the germline V gene. The CDR3 loop is CASSLREGAEKKLFF. Here the CDR3 DNA reads TGTGCCAGCAGCCTAAGAGAGGGGGCGGAGAAAAAACTGTTTTTT.

This clone occurred a few times. The chain links TRBV28 to TRBJ1-1; TRBD1 aligns across 7 bases. There are 15 residues in the CDR3. Germline V CDR1 and CDR2: MDHEN, SYDVKM. The junction had 8 bases not matched to a gene; V was cut back by 6 bases and J by 1 base. In DNA form, the CDR3 reads TGTGCCAGCAGCGAGGGGGGACAGAAGAACACTGAAGCTTTCTTT. Protein: CASSEGGQKNTEAFF.

The J gene is TRBJ1-1, the V gene TRBV24-1; 7 nucleotides agree with TRBD1. Germline trimming cut 4 bases from V and 8 bases from J; bases unmatched to any gene: 6. Germline V CDR1 and CDR2: KGHDR, SFDVKD. The CDR3 consists of 13 residues. The CDR3 is CATSDPGGAEAFF. For the CDR3, the DNA is TGTGCCACCAGTGACCCAGGGGGAGCCGAAGCTTTCTTT.

The rearrangement joins TRBV4-1 to TRBJ2-7, with 11 bases identical to TRBD2. The CDR3 contains 18 residues. V shed 5 bases, J shed 0 bases, and the junction held 12 bases outside the gene matches. Per germline, CDR1 MGHRA and CDR2 YSYEKL. The CDR3 nucleotides are TGCGCCAGCAGCACCTTCGGGGCTAGCGGGAGGAGCTCCTACGAGCAGTACTTC. It specifies CASSTFGASGRSSYEQYF.

The chain uses TRBV7-9 and TRBJ1-6, with 9 bases that match TRBD1. The CDR3 extends over 17 amino acids. The ends lost 5 bases at V and 4 bases at J; junction bases unmatched: 9. Germline V gives CDR1 SEHNR, CDR2 FQNEAQ (reference sequence). CDR3 in amino acids: CASSPSTGGVYNSPLHF. The CDR3 nucleotides are TGTGCCAGCAGCCCATCCACAGGGGGCGTTTATAATTCACCCCTCCACTTT.

The V and J genes are TRBV19 and TRBJ2-1, with D maybe TRBD2 (6 bases). V was trimmed by 1 base and J by 4 bases, leaving 8 bases between them. Germline V gene lookup returns CDR1 LNHDA and CDR2 SQIVND (reference sequence). The CDR3 length is 14 residues. CDR3 region: CASSIAGDYNEQFF. The DNA for the CDR3 is TGTGCCAGTAGTATAGCGGGAGATTACAATGAGCAGTTCTTC.

The rearrangement joins TRBV5-4 to TRBJ2-2; the D gene is possibly TRBD2 (5 bases). Germline V CDR1 and CDR2: SGHNT, YYREEE (reference sequence). There are 15 residues in the CDR3. Between the trimmed V and J ends, which lost 0 bases and 8 bases, there was a span of 14 bases. The DNA for the CDR3 is TGTGCCAGCAGCTTGGACGGTGGGAGTGCTGGGGAGCTGTTTTTT. This translates into CASSLDGGSAGELFF.

The genes are TRBV5-1 and TRBJ1-1; D gene ambiguous. CDR1 and CDR2 (germline): SGHRS, YFSETQ. CDR3 length: 14 amino acids. V was trimmed by 0 bases and J by 5 bases, leaving 11 bases between them. CDR3 bases: TGCGCCAGCAGCTTGGGGTCGGAGGCAACTGAAGCTTTCTTT. This codes for CASSLGSEATEAFF. The variable domain in full, with the rest retrieved from reference TRBV5-1 and TRBJ1-1, is KAGVTQTPRYLIKTRGQQVTLSCSPISGHRSVSWYQQTPGQGLQFLFEYFSETQRNKGNFPGRFSGRQFSNSRSEMNVSTLELGDSALYLCASSLGSEATEAFFGQGTRLTVV.

This clone was detected only once. The genes are TRBV5-1 and TRBJ2-3, with TRBD2 identical over 7 bases. The CDR3 is 11 residues long. The germline V gene encodes CDR1 SGHRS and CDR2 YFSETQ. The ends lost 9 bases at V and 6 bases at J; junction bases unmatched: 4. The CDR3 is CATREGDTQYF. The DNA of the CDR3 is TGCGCCACCAGGGAGGGGGATACGCAGTATTTT.

The chain couples TRBV7-9 to TRBJ2-5; the match to TRBD2 covers 9 bases. Trimming took 4 bases from V and 1 from J; bases not matched to a gene: 10. CDR3 length equals 17 residues. CDR1 and CDR2 (germline): SEHNR, FQNEAQ (reference sequence). Here the CDR3 DNA reads TGTGCCAGCAGCTGGACAATAGCGGGGGATACCCAAGAGACCCAGTACTTC. The encoded protein is CASSWTIAGDTQETQYF.

CDR3 loop: CASSYWRGSTNEKLFF. The CDR3 nucleotides read TGTGCCAGCAGTTACTGGCGGGGATCAACTAATGAAAAACTGTTTTTT. The genes are TRBV6-5 and TRBJ1-4; D not certain. The CDR3 runs to 16 residues. V was cut by 1 base and J by 0 bases, with 9 bases left in between. Germline assignment: CDR1 MNHEY and CDR2 SVGAGI.

This clone occurred once. The rearrangement joins TRBV5-1 to TRBJ2-3; no reliable D call. Trimming shortened V by 1 base and J by 0 bases, and 6 bases separated the two germline ends. The CDR3 has 14 amino acids. The germline V gene encodes CDR1 SGHRS and CDR2 YFSETQ. This CDR3 is CASSLQSSTDTQYF. CDR3 bases: TGCGCCAGCAGCTTGCAGTCTAGCACAGATACGCAGTATTTT.

The rearrangement uses TRBV28 and TRBJ1-2, with D possibly TRBD1 on 6 matching bases. In germline, CDR1 is MDHEN, CDR2 SYDVKM. The germline V and J ends were trimmed by 4 bases and 8 bases, with 11 bases remaining between them. The CDR3 consists of 12 residues. The chain's CDR3 is CASSYRAEGYTF. As DNA, the CDR3 is TGTGCCAGCAGTTACAGGGCAGAAGGCTACACCTTC.

V is TRBV20-1 and J is TRBJ1-6; 9 bases line up with TRBD1. Germline-derived CDR1 and CDR2 are DFQATT and SNEGSKA (reference sequence). The CDR3 runs 15 residues. The J segment lost 3 bases and the V segment lost 3 bases, leaving 3 bases of the junction unmatched. In DNA, the CDR3 is TGCAGTGCTAGTACAGGGGGCGTCTATAATTCACCCCTCCACTTT. Its protein product is CSASTGGVYNSPLHF.

J is TRBJ1-2 and V is TRBV2; 8 nucleotides agree with TRBD1. Per the germline V gene, CDR1 is SNHLY and CDR2 is FYNNEI. The V gene end was trimmed by 7 bases and the J gene end by 8 bases; junction bases not matched to a gene: 9. This CDR3 has 13 amino acids. The chain's CDR3 is CASKAGGVGGYTF. In DNA form, the CDR3 reads TGTGCCAGCAAGGCAGGGGGCGTCGGGGGCTACACCTTC.

This rearrangement joins TRBV6-1 to TRBJ1-2; TRBD1 agrees at 7 bases. This CDR3 has 12 amino acids. J gave up 7 bases and V 3 bases, and 2 bases lay outside the gene matches. The germline V gene encodes CDR1 MNHNS and CDR2 SASEGT. The CDR3 loop reads CASSETGSGYTF. The CDR3 region has the DNA TGTGCCAGCAGTGAGACAGGGAGTGGCTACACCTTC.

The chain recombines TRBV19 with TRBJ2-1; D is perhaps TRBD1 (5 bases). V was cut by 7 bases and J by 0 bases, with 16 bases left in between. CDR1 and CDR2 (germline): LNHDA, SQIVND (reference sequence). The length of the CDR3 is 16 residues. This CDR3 is CASKMGRSSSYNEQFF. DNA for the CDR3: TGTGCCAGTAAAATGGGGCGGAGCAGCTCCTACAATGAGCAGTTCTTC. Supplemented by reference TRBV19 and TRBJ2-1, the full variable domain reads DGGITQSPKYLFRKEGQNVTLSCEQNLNHDAMYWYRQDPGQGLRLIYYSQIVNDFQKGDIAEGYSVSREKKESFPLTVTSAQKNPTAFYLCASKMGRSSSYNEQFFGPGTRLTVL.

V and J are TRBV19 and TRBJ2-2, with D possibly matching TRBD1 (6 bases). The germline V and J ends were trimmed by 11 bases and 2 bases, with 18 bases remaining between them. CDR1 is LNHDA, CDR2 SQIVND, per germline (reference sequence). The CDR3 has 15 residues. This CDR3 is CAAQGQKNNTGELFF. The DNA of the CDR3 is TGTGCCGCCCAGGGGCAGAAGAATAACACCGGGGAGCTGTTTTTT.